This T cell receptor beta chain derives from a study of PD-1 blockade in classical Hodgkin lymphoma. Study overall: Nivolumab 3 mg/kg was given intravenously every 2 weeks.

Exposure to brentuximab vedotin varied, and each patient had relapsed following autologous stem cell transplantation. Points on this clone: Its specificity is not known.

Clones were read by immunoSEQ multiplex PCR, and TCRdb kept only the in-frame ones, dropping some. Among some 16,000 clones listed, 75% to 90% were seen once. Germline CDR1 and CDR2: SGHTS and YDEGEE. CDR3 length equals 18 residues. Deletions cut 4 bases from V and 6 bases from J, with 26 bases between. Study-wide results and limits: CD8+ TCR diversity did not rise significantly by C4D1, unlike CD4+.

The specimen was peripheral blood mononuclear cells (PBMCs), collected before the second cycle of nivolumab. The receptor's source is a human donor with classical Hodgkin lymphoma. V is TRBV5-8 and J is TRBJ2-1; TRBD2 might be the D (7 bases). This CDR3 reads CASSPLVVPGGRFNEQFF. The CDR3 coding sequence is TGTGCCAGCAGCCCCCTGGTAGTTCCCGGGGGGCGCTTCAATGAGCAGTTCTTC.